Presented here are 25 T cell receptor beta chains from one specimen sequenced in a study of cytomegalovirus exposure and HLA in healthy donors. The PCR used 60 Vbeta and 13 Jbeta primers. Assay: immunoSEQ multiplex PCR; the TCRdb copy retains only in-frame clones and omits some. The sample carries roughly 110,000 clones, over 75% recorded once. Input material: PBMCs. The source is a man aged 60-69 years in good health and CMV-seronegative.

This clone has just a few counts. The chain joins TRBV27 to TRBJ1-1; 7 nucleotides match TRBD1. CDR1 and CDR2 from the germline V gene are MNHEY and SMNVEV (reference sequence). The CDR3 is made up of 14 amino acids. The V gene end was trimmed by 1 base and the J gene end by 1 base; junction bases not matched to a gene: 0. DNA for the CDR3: TGTGCCAGCAGTTTATGGGACAGGAACACTGAAGCTTTCTTT. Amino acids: CASSLWDRNTEAFF.

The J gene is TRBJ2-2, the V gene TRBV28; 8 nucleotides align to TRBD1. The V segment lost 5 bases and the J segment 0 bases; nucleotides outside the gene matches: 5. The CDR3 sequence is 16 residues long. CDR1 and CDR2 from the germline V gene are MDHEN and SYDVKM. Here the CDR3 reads CASSPGTGANTGELFF. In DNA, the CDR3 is TGTGCCAGCAGTCCAGGGACAGGAGCGAACACCGGGGAGCTGTTTTTT.

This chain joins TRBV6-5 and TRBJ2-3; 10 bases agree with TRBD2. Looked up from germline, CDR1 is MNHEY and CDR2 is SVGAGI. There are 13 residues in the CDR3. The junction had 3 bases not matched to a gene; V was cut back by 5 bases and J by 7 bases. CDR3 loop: CASSSGGENTQYF. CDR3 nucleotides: TGTGCCAGCAGTAGCGGGGGGGAAAATACGCAGTATTTT.

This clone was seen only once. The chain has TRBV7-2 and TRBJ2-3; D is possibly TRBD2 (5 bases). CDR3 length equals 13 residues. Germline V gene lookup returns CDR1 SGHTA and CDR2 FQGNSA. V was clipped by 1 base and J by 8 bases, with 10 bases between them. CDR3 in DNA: TGTGCCAGCAGCTTAGGGCGGGCTGGTACGCAGTATTTT. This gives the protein CASSLGRAGTQYF.

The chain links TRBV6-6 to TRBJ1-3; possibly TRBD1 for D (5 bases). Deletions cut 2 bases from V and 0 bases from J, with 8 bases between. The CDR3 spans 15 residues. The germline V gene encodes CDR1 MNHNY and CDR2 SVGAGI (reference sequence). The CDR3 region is CASSYGAGSGNTIYF. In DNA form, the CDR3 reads TGTGCCAGCAGTTACGGGGCAGGCTCTGGAAACACCATATATTTT.

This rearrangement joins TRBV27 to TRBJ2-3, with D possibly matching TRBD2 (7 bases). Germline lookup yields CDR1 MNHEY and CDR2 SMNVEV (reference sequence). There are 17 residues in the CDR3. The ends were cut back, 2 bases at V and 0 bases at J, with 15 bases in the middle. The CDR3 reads CASSLMLGGPSTDTQYF. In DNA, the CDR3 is TGTGCCAGCAGTTTAATGTTGGGGGGGCCTAGCACAGATACGCAGTATTTT.

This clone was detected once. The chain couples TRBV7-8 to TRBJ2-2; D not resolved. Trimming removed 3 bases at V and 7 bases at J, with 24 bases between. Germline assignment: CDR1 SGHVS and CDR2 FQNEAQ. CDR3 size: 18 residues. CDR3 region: CASSFNSKESRPGGELFF. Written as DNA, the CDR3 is TGTGCCAGCAGCTTCAATTCCAAAGAGTCGAGGCCTGGCGGGGAGCTGTTTTTT.

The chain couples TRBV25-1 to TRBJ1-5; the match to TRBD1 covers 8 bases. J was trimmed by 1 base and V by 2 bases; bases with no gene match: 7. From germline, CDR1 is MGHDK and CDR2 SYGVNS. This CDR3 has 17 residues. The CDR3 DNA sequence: TGTGCCAGCAGTGAAGCAGGGGGCAAGGAGAGCAATCAGCCCCAGCATTTT. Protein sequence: CASSEAGGKESNQPQHF.

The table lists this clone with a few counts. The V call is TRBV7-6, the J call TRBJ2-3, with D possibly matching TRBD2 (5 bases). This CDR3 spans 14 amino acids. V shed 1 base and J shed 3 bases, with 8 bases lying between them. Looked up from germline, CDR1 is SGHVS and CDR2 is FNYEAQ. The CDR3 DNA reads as TGTGCCAGCAGCTTAGATTGGACTACAGATACGCAGTATTTT. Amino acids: CASSLDWTTDTQYF.

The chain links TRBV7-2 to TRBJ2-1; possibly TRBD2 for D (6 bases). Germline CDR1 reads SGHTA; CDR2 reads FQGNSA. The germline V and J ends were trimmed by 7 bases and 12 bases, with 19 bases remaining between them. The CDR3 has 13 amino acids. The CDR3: CASTPEREAWQFF. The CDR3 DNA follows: TGTGCCAGCACCCCAGAGAGGGAGGCCTGGCAGTTCTTC.

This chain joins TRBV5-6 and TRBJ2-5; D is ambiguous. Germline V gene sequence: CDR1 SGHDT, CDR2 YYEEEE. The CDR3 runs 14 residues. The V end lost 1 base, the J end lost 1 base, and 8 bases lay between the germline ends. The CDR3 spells CASSLLSGQETQYF. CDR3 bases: TGTGCCAGCAGCTTGTTATCCGGCCAAGAGACCCAGTACTTC.

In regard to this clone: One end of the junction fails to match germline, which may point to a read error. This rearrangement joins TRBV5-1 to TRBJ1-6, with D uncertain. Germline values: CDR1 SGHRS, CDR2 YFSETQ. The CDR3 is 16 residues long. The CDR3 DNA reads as TGCGCCAGCAGCCGCACCTACGTCTCCTCTAATTCACCCCTCCACTTT. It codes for CASSRTYVSSNSPLHF.

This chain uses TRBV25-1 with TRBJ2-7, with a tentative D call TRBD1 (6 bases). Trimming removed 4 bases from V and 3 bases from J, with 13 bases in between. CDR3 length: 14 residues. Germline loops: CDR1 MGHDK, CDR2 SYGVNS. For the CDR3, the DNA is TGTGCCAGCAGTGCTGAAGAGGGACACTACGAGCAGTACTTC. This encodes CASSAEEGHYEQYF.

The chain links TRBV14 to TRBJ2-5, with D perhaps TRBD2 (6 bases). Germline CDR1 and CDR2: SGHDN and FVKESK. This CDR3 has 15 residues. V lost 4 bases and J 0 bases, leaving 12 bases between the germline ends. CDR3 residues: CASSRWGGNQETQYF. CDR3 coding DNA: TGTGCCAGCAGCCGATGGGGAGGTAACCAAGAGACCCAGTACTTC. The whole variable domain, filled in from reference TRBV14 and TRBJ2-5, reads EAGVTQFPSHSVIEKGQTVTLRCDPISGHDNLYWYRRVMGKEIKFLLHFVKESKQDESGMPNNRFLAERTGGTYSTLKVQPAELEDSGVYFCASSRWGGNQETQYFGPGTRLLVL.

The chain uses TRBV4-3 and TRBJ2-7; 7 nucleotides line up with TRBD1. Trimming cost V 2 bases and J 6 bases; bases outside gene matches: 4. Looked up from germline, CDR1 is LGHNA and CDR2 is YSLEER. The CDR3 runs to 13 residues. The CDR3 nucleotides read TGCGCCAGCAGCCAAAGACAGGGCCCCGAGCAGTACTTC. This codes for CASSQRQGPEQYF.

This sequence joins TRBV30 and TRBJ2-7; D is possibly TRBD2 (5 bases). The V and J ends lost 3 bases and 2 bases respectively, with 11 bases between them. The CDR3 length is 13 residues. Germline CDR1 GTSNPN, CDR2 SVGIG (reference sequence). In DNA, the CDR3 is TGTGCCTGGAGCTACCGGACTGCCTACGAGCAGTACTTC. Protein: CAWSYRTAYEQYF.

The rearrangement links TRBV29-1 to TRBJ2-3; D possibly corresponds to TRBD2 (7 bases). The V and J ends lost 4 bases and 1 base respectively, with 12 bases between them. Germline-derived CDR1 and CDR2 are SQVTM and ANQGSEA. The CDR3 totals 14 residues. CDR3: CSVVRGGGTDTQYF. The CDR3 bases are TGCAGCGTTGTTCGCGGGGGCGGCACAGATACGCAGTATTTT.

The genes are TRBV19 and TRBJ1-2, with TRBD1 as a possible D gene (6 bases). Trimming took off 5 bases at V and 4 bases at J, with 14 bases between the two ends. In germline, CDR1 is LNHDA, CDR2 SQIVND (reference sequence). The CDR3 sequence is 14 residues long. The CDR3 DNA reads TGTGCCAGTAGTGATGTGGGGGCTGGCTATGGCTACACCTTC. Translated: CASSDVGAGYGYTF. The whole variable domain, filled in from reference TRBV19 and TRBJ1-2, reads DGGITQSPKYLFRKEGQNVTLSCEQNLNHDAMYWYRQDPGQGLRLIYYSQIVNDFQKGDIAEGYSVSREKKESFPLTVTSAQKNPTAFYLCASSDVGAGYGYTFGSGTRLTVV.

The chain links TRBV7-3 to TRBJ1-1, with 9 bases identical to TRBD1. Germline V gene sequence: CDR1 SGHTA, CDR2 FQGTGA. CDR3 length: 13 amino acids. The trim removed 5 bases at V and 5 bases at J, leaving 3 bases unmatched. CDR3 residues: CASSGTGRTEAFF. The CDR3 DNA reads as TGTGCCAGCAGCGGGACAGGGCGGACTGAAGCTTTCTTT. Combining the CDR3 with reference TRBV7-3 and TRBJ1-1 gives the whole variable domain GAGVSQTPSNKVTEKGKYVELRCDPISGHTALYWYRQSLGQGPEFLIYFQGTGAADDSGLPNDRFFAVRPEGSVSTLKIQRTERGDSAVYLCASSGTGRTEAFFGQGTRLTVV.

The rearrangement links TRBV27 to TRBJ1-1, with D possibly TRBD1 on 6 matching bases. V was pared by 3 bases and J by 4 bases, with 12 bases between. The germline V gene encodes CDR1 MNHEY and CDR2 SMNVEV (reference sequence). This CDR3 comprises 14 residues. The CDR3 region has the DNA TGTGCCAGCAGTTTCCAGGGGTCGAGCACTGAAGCTTTCTTT. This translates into CASSFQGSSTEAFF.

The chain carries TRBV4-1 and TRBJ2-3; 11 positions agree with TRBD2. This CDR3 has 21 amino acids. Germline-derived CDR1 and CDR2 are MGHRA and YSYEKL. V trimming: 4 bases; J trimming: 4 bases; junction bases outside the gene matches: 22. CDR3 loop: CASSLRAPGLAVWGPPDTQYF. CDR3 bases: TGCGCCAGCAGCCTTAGAGCTCCGGGACTAGCGGTTTGGGGACCCCCAGATACGCAGTATTTT.

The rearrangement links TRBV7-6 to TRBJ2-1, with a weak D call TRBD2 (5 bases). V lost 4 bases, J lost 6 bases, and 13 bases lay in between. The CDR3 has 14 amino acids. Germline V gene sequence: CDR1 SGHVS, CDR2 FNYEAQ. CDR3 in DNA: TGTGCCAGCAGCTCCCGCAGAGGGCCCAATGAGCAGTTCTTC. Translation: CASSSRRGPNEQFF. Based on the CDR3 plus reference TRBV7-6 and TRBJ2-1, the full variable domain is GAGVSQSPRYKVTKRGQDVALRCDPISGHVSLYWYRQALGQGPEFLTYFNYEAQQDKSGLPNDRFSAERPEGSISTLTIQRTEQRDSAMYRCASSSRRGPNEQFFGPGTRLTVL.

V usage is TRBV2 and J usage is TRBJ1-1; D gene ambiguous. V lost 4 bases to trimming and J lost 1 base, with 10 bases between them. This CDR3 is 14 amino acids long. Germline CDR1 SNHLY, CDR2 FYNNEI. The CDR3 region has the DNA TGTGCCAGCAGTGTTTTTGGGCAGAACACTGAAGCTTTCTTT. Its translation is CASSVFGQNTEAFF.

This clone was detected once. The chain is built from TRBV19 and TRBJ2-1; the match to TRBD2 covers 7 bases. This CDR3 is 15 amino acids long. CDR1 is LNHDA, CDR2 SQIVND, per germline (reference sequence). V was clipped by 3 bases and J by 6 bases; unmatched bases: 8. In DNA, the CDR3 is TGTGCCAGTAGTATTGGGACTATGGGCGCCAATGAGCAGTTCTTC. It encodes CASSIGTMGANEQFF.

The CDR3 is CASSSAGAYNEQFF. CDR3 bases: TGTGCCAGCAGTTCGGCGGGGGCTTACAATGAGCAGTTCTTC. The J gene is TRBJ2-1, the V gene TRBV27; D might be TRBD2 (7 bases). CDR1 is MNHEY, CDR2 SMNVEV, per germline (reference sequence). CDR3 size: 14 residues. The V and J ends lost 4 bases and 4 bases respectively, with 11 bases between them.